This T cell receptor (beta chain) comes out of a study of blood T cell repertoires in COVID-19. Overall study context: In each case, the material was cDNA or gDNA derived from T cells, B-cell-depleted T cells, or PBMCs.

Seattle researchers signed up patients amid active infection and tracked them longitudinally. Per the original data handling: Nucleated cell counts were estimated from reference gene primer amplification. Only in-frame clones appear in the TCRdb table, and some are missing; sequencing was by immunoSEQ multiplex PCR. D and trimming were read from the DNA, whereas the V and J calls and clone size are those reported in that table. The profile covers 330,000 or so clones, with roughly 89% appearing a single time and roughly a tenth taken by the ten largest. From germline, CDR1 is MNHEY and CDR2 SVGAGI. The V end lost 5 bases, the J end lost 3 bases, and 17 bases lay between the germline ends. There are 15 residues in the CDR3.

This sequence originates from a man aged 25 to 40 with COVID-19, enrolled during active disease. The material sequenced was peripheral blood. The rearrangement uses TRBV6-5 and TRBJ2-7, with TRBD2 as a possible D gene (6 bases). Written as DNA, the CDR3 is TGTGCCAGCAGTCCTAGACTAGTTACTCTCTACGAGCAGTACTTC. This codes for CASSPRLVTLYEQYF.